Here is one T cell receptor beta chain with its context. What it binds is not known. This record comes from a study of cytomegalovirus exposure and HLA in healthy donors. Study results and caveats: Analysis was carried out at a later point, and it linked a missense DCLRE1C variant to TCR beta V- and J-gene trimming. The authors considered a cluster of highly shared sequence variants likely to be a sequencing artifact.

The CDR3 consists of 12 residues. Germline lookup yields CDR1 MNHNS and CDR2 SASEGT. With 5 bases clipped from V and 6 bases from J, the junction kept 2 bases outside the gene matches. The PCR had 60 Vbeta and 13 Jbeta primers. Some clones are missing from TCRdb's copy, which holds only in-frame ones; the method was immunoSEQ multiplex PCR. The data hold around 130,000 clones, with 79% observed a single time. This clonotype originated in a man younger than 30 in good health and CMV-seronegative. Sequenced input: PBMCs. The chain links TRBV6-1 to TRBJ1-2, with TRBD1 identical over 8 bases. The CDR3 is CASSNRGDGYTF. The CDR3 DNA follows: TGTGCCAGCAGTAACAGGGGGGATGGCTACACCTTC.